The clone carrying this T cell receptor beta chain was counted ten times or more. The target antigen is unknown. Exclusion criteria comprised uncontrolled infection, other autoimmune disease, pregnancy or lactation. Clinical symptoms, serum thyroxine and TRAb, thyroid ultrasound and orbital computed tomography together formed the diagnostic basis. The sample comes from a study of T cells in Graves' hyperthyroidism and ophthalmopathy. Study details: Peripheral blood sampling occurred at initial diagnosis, before any treatment. Study conclusions and caveats: Among thyroid clonotypes expanded above 0.001, most also appeared in blood.

TCR beta CDR3 regions were amplified from RNA. A set of HTBI primers served as the primers for a first-round RT-PCR of the TCR CDR3. TCRdb analysed the multiplex PCR reads with MiXCR anew, one entry per CDR3 protein. The sample carries 300,000 to 450,000 distinct CDR3 sequences, roughly 18% recorded once. Germline V gene lookup returns CDR1 SGHRS and CDR2 YFSETQ. The V end was cut by 7 bases, the J end by 2 bases, with 15 bases between. This CDR3 has 14 amino acids. Sequencing was performed on blood. This chain uses TRBV5-1 with TRBJ1-1, with a weak D call TRBD1 (5 bases). The sequence derives from a man between 18 and 29 years old with Graves' ophthalmopathy. The CDR3 DNA reads as TGCGCCAGCGGATTCGACAGCCTAAACACTGAAGCTTTCTTT. This sequence encodes CASGFDSLNTEAFF.